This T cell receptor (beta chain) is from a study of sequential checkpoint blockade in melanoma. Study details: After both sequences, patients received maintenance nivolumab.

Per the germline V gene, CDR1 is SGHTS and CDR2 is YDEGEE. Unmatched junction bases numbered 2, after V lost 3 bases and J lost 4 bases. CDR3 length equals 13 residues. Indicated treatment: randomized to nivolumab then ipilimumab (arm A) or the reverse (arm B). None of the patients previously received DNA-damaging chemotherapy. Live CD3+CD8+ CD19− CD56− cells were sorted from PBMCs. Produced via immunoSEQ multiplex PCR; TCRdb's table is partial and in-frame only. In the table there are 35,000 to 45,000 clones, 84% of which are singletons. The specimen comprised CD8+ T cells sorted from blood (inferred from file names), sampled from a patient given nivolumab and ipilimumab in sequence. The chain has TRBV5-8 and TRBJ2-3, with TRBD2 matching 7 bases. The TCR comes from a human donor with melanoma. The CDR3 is CASSWGGADTQYF. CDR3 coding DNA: TGTGCCAGCAGCTGGGGGGGAGCAGATACGCAGTATTTT.